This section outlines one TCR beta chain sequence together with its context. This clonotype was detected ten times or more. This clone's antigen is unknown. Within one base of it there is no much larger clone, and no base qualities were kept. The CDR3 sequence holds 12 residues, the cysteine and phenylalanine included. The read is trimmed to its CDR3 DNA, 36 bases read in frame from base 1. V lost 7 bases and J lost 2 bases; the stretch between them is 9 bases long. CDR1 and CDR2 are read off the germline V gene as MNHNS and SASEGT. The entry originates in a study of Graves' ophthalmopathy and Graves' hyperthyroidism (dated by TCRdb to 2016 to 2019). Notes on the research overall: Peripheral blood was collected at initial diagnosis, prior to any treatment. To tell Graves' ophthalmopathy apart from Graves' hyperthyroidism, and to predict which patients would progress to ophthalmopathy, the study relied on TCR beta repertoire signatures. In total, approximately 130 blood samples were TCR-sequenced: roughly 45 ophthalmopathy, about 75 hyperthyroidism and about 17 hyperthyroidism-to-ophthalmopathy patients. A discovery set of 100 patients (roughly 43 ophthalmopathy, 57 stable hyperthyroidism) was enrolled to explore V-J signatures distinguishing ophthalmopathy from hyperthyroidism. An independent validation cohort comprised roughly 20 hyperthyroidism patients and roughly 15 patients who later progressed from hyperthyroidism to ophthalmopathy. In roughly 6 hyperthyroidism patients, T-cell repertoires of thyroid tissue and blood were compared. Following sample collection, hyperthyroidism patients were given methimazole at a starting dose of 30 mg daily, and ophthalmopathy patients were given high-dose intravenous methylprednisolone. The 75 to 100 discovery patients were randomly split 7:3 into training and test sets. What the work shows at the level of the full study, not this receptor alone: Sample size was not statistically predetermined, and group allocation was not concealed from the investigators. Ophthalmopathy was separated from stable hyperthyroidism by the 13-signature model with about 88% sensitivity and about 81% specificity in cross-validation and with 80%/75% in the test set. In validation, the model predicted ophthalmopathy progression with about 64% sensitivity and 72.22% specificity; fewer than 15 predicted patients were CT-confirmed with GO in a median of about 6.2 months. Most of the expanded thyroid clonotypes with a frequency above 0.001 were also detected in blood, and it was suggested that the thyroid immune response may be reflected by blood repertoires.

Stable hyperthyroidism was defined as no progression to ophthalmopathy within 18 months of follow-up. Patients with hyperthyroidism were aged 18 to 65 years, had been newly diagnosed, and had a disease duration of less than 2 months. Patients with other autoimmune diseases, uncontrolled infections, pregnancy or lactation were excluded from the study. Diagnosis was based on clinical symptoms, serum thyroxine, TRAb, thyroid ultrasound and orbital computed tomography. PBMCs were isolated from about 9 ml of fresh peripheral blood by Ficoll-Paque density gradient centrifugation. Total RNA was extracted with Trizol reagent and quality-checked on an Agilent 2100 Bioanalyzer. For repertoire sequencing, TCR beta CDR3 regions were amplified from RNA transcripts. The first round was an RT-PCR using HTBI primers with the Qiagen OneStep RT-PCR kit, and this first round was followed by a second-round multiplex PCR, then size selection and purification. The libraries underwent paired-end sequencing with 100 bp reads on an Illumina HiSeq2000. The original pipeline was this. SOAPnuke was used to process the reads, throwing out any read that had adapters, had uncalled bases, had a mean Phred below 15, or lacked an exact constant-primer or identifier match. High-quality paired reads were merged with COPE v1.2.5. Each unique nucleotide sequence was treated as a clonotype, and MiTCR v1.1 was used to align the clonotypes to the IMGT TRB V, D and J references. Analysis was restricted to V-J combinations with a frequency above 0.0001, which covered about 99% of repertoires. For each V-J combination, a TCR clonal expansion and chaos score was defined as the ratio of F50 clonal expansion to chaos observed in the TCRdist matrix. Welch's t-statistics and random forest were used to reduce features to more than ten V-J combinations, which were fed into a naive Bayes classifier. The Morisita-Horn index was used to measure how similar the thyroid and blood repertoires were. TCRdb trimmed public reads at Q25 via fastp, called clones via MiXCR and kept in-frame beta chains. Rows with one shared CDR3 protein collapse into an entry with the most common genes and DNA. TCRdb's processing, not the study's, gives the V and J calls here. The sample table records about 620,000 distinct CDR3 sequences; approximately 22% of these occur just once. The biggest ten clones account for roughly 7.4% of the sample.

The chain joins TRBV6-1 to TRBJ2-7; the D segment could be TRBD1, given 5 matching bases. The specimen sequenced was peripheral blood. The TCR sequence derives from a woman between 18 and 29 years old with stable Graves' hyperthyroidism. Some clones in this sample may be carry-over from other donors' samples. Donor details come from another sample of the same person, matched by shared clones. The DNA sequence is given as TGTGCCAGCACCGGACAAGCCTACGAGCAGTACTTC. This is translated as CASTGQAYEQYF.